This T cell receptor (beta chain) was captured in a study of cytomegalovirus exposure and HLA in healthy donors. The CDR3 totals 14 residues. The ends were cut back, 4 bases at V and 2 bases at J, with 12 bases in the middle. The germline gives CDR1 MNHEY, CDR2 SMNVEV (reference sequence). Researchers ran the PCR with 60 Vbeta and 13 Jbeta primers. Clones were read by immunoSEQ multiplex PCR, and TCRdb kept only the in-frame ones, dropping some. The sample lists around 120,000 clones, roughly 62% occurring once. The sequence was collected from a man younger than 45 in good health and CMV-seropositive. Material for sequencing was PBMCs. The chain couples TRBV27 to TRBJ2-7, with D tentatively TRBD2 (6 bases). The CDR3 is CASSWQGGPYEQYF. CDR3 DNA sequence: TGTGCCAGCAGTTGGCAGGGAGGCCCCTACGAGCAGTACTTC.